This T cell receptor beta chain was profiled in a study of cytomegalovirus exposure and HLA in healthy donors. This clone was counted only a few times. Both 60 Vbeta primers and 13 Jbeta primers went into the PCR. The protocol was immunoSEQ multiplex PCR, while the TCRdb copy is restricted to in-frame clones and leaves out a portion. Altogether 150,000 to 200,000 clones are present, 80% being singletons, with the ten largest covering 1.5% to 2%. V lost 0 bases and J 1 base, leaving 12 bases between the germline ends. This CDR3 contains 16 residues. Germline V lookup: CDR1 LGHNA, CDR2 YSLEER. V is TRBV4-3 and J is TRBJ2-5; D is perhaps TRBD2 (7 bases). The sequencing sample was made of PBMCs. The TCR originated in a human donor in good health. CDR3: CASSQERGGFQETQYF. DNA for the CDR3: TGCGCCAGCAGCCAAGAACGCGGGGGCTTCCAAGAGACCCAGTACTTC.